This TCR beta chain was identified in a study of blood T cells in healthy people across ages. Unmatched junction bases numbered 18, after V lost 4 bases and J lost 7 bases. Germline CDR1 is LGHNA and CDR2 is YSLEER. The CDR3 is 19 residues long. A J-beta primer mix and a sample-barcoded 5' primer were used in a second PCR of about 6 to 12 cycles. TCRdb reanalysed the 5' RACE reads using MiXCR and keeps one entry per CDR3 protein. The table records approximately 850,000 distinct CDR3 sequences, 58% of them present only once. Sequenced material: blood. This receptor was identified in a man in his thirties or forties in good health. This sequence joins TRBV4-3 and TRBJ2-1; 11 bases line up with TRBD2. In nucleotides, the CDR3 is TGCGCCAGCAGCCCCGGGGAACTAGCGGGAGCGGAAGGTGGGAATGAGCAGTTCTTC. It yields the protein CASSPGELAGAEGGNEQFF.